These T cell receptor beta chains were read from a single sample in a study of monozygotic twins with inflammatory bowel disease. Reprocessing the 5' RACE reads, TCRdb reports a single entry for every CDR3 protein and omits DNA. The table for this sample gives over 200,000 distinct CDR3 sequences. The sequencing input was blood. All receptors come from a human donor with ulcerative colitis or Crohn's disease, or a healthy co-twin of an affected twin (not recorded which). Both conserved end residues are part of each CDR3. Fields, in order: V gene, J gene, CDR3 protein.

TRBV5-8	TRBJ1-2	CASSLGPEQGIYGYTF
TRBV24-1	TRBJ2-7	CATSDQGSYEQYF
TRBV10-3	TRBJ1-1	CAISESLGTGSMNTEAFF
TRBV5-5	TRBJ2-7	CASRTPGQVYEQYF
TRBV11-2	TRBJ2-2	CASKRAGTGELFF
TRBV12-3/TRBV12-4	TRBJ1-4	CASSHTWGATNEKLFF
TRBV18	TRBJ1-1	CASSQTGAEAEAFF
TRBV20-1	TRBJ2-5	CSARAGSTQETQYF
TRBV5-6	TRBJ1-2	CASSPRTGWIFTF
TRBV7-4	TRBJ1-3	CASSLAPGFRDTIYF
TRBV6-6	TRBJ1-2	CANAITQGYGYTF
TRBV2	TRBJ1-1	CASTLGGYTEAFF
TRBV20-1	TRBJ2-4	CSARGQLEAKNIQYF
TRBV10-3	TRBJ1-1	CAISGQVGNTEAFF
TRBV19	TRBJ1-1	CASLQPRGNTEAFF
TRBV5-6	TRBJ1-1	CASSWDRNTEAFF